One and the same sample provided the 14 T cell receptor beta chains below, sequenced in a study of cytomegalovirus exposure and HLA in healthy donors. Only in-frame clones appear in the TCRdb table, and some are missing; sequencing was by immunoSEQ multiplex PCR. The sample contains around 150,000 clones, around four fifths of which appear only once. The source material was PBMCs. The receptors were sampled from a man under 40 in good health and CMV-seropositive.

Only a few counts were recorded for this clone. J is TRBJ1-1 and V is TRBV7-6; the D gene is possibly TRBD1 (5 bases). V was cut by 7 bases and J by 0 bases, with 9 bases left in between. The germline gives CDR1 SGHVS, CDR2 FNYEAQ. This CDR3 has 13 amino acids. The CDR3 nucleotides read TGTGCCAGCACCAGGGTCATGAACACTGAAGCTTTCTTT. This sequence encodes CASTRVMNTEAFF.

The chain uses TRBV6-6 and TRBJ1-2; 7 positions match TRBD1. The CDR3 runs to 13 residues. Germline values: CDR1 MNHNY, CDR2 SVGAGI (reference sequence). J lost 4 bases, V lost 8 bases, and 7 bases had no gene match. The CDR3, as DNA: TGTGCCAGCTCGGAACAGGGGTTCTATGGCTACACCTTC. As protein: CASSEQGFYGYTF.

This chain connects TRBV7-2 to TRBJ2-5, with 7 bases that match TRBD2. CDR3 size: 14 residues. With 3 bases clipped from V and 4 bases from J, the junction kept 5 bases outside the gene matches. From germline, CDR1 is SGHTA and CDR2 FQGNSA. For the CDR3, the DNA is TGTGCCAGCAGCTTGGGGGGGGTTCGAGAGACCCAGTACTTC. Residues: CASSLGGVRETQYF.

In its sample, this clone was seen a few times. The chain uses TRBV6-6 and TRBJ2-7; TRBD1 agrees at 8 bases. The V gene end was trimmed by 7 bases and the J gene end by 7 bases; junction bases not matched to a gene: 15. The CDR3 is 15 amino acids. Per the germline V gene, CDR1 is MNHNY and CDR2 is SVGAGI (reference sequence). CDR3 loop: CASIPLGQDVREQYF. CDR3 sequence (DNA): TGTGCCAGCATTCCCCTGGGACAGGACGTACGGGAGCAGTACTTC.

The chain links TRBV7-9 to TRBJ1-5, with 8 bases aligning to TRBD1. The junction had 5 bases not matched to a gene; V was cut back by 3 bases and J by 7 bases. The length of the CDR3 is 14 residues. The germline V gene encodes CDR1 SEHNR and CDR2 FQNEAQ (reference sequence). The CDR3 DNA reads TGTGCCAGCAGCTTGGCGACAGGGGAGCAGCCCCAGCATTTT. As protein: CASSLATGEQPQHF.

This rearrangement joins TRBV5-6 to TRBJ1-1; 9 nucleotides line up with TRBD1. The CDR3 spans 15 residues. Germline V gene data show CDR1 as SGHDT and CDR2 as YYEEEE. Losses at the gene ends were 4 bases for V and 2 bases for J; bases not matched to a gene: 6. As DNA, the CDR3 is TGTGCCAGCAGCCCCACGACAGGGGGTAACACTGAAGCTTTCTTT. Its protein is CASSPTTGGNTEAFF.

The CDR3: CASSSDSGGTGELFF. The CDR3 DNA sequence: TGTGCCAGCAGCTCGGACAGCGGGGGCACCGGGGAGCTGTTTTTT. The chain recombines TRBV7-8 with TRBJ2-2; 8 nucleotides agree with TRBD2. Germline V lookup: CDR1 SGHVS, CDR2 FQNEAQ. V lost 4 bases, J lost 4 bases, and 5 bases stayed unmatched. The CDR3 has 15 amino acids.

The V gene is TRBV7-2, the J gene TRBJ1-2; 7 positions match TRBD1. Germline CDR1 is SGHTA and CDR2 is FQGNSA. V was clipped by 0 bases and J by 3 bases; unmatched bases: 4. This CDR3 contains 15 residues. Written as DNA, the CDR3 is TGTGCCAGCAGCTTAGCGCCGGACAGGTACTATGGCTACACCTTC. Its translation: CASSLAPDRYYGYTF.

This clone was counted a few times. V gene TRBV7-3 combines with J gene TRBJ2-7, with no clear D. The CDR3 is 13 residues long. Germline loops: CDR1 SGHTA, CDR2 FQGTGA. V lost 5 bases to trimming and J lost 0 bases, with 8 bases between them. Written as DNA, the CDR3 is TGTGCCAGCAGCCAACAGAGCTCCTACGAGCAGTACTTC. As protein: CASSQQSSYEQYF.

This clone has just one count. The V gene is TRBV5-1, the J gene TRBJ2-7; the D is unclear. The CDR3 runs 14 residues. The ends were cut back, 0 bases at V and 1 base at J, with 8 bases in the middle. CDR1 and CDR2 from the germline V gene are SGHRS and YFSETQ. The CDR3 region has the DNA TGCGCCAGCAGCTTGGCCACAGATTCCTACGAGCAGTACTTC. It translates to CASSLATDSYEQYF.

CDR3 residues: CAIKGALDNSPLHF. As DNA, the CDR3 is TGTGCCATCAAGGGGGCGCTCGATAATTCACCCCTCCACTTT. V gene TRBV10-3 combines with J gene TRBJ1-6; TRBD1 matches at 7 bases. The CDR3 is made up of 14 amino acids. The germline V gene encodes CDR1 ENHRY and CDR2 SYGVKD. V lost 7 bases and J lost 5; bases outside the gene matches: 5.

The CDR3 reads CASSLVDSYSGYTF. The CDR3 nucleotides are TGTGCCAGCAGCTTAGTGGACAGCTATAGTGGCTACACCTTC. This chain links TRBV7-2 with TRBJ1-2, with TRBD1 as a possible D gene (6 bases). Germline assignment: CDR1 SGHTA and CDR2 FQGNSA. Trimming took 1 base from V and 7 from J, leaving 13 bases between them. The CDR3 is 14 amino acids.

The V call is TRBV4-3, the J call TRBJ1-2; 9 nucleotides line up with TRBD1. Germline CDR1 LGHNA, CDR2 YSLEER. V lost 3 bases, J lost 7 bases, and 12 bases stayed unmatched. This CDR3 is built from 16 residues. The CDR3 DNA sequence: TGCGCCAGCAGCCAGGAAAGGGGACAGGGACTAGGTGGCTACACCTTC. This encodes CASSQERGQGLGGYTF.

This clone showed up just a few times. The chain joins TRBV6-5 to TRBJ2-1, with 7 bases identical to TRBD1. CDR1 and CDR2 (germline): MNHEY, SVGAGI. This CDR3 is built from 14 residues. The V and J ends lost 10 bases and 2 bases, in that order; junction bases with no gene match: 8. The CDR3 DNA sequence: TGTGCCACCACCGGGCAGGGGGCCTACAATGAGCAGTTCTTC. This codes for CATTGQGAYNEQFF.